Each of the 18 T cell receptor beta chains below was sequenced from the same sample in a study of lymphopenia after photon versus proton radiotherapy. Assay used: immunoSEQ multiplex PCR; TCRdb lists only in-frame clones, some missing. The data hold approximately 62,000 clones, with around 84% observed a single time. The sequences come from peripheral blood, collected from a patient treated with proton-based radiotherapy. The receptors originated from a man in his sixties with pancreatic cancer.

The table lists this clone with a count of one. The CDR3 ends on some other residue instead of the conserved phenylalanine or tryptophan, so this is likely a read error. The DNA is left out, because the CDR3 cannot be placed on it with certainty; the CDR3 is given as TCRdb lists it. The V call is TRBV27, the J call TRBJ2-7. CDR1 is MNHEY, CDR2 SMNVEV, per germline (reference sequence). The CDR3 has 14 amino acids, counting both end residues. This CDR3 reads CASSSYIPFGRGNL.

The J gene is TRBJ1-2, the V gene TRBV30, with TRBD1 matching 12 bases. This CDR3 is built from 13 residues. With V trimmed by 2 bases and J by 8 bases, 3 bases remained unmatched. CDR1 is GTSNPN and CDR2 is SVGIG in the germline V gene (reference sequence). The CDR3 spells CAWSRDRGLGYTF. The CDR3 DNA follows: TGTGCCTGGAGTCGGGACAGGGGGCTCGGCTACACCTTC.

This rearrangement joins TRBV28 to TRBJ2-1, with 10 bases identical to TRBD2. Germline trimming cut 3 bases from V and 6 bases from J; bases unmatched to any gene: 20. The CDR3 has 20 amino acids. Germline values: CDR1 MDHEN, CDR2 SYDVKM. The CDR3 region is CASSFGPSLFSAGGPNEQFF. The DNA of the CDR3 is TGTGCCAGCAGTTTTGGCCCAAGTTTGTTTTCAGCGGGAGGGCCCAATGAGCAGTTCTTC.

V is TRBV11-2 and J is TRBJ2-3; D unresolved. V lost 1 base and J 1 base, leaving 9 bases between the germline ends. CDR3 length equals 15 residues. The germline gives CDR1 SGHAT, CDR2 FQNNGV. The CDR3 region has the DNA TGTGCCAGCAGCTTAGGGCCGCGTGGCACAGATACGCAGTATTTT. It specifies CASSLGPRGTDTQYF.

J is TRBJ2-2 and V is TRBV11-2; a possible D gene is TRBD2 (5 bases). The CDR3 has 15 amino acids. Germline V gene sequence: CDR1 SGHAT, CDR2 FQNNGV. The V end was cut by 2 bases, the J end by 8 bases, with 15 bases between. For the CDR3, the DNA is TGTGCCAGCAGCTTAATCCGGGGAATTTGGGGGGAGCTGTTTTTT. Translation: CASSLIRGIWGELFF.

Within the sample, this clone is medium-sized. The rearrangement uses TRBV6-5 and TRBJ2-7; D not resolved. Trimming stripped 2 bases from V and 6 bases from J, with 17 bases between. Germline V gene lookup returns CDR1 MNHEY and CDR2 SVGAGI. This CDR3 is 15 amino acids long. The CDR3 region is CASSYAGAGWVEQYF. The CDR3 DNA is TGTGCCAGCAGTTACGCTGGCGCAGGTTGGGTCGAGCAGTACTTC.

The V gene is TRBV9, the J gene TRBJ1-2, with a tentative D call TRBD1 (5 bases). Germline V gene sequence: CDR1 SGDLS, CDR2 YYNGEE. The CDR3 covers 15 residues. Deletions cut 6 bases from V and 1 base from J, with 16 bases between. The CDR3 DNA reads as TGTGCCAGCACCATTAACTCGGGGGGTAACTATGGCTACACCTTC. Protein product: CASTINSGGNYGYTF.

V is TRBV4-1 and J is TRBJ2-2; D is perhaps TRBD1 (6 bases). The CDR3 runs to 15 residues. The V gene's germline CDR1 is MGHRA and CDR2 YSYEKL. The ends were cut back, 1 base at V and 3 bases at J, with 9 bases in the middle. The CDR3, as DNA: TGCGCCAGCAGCCAAGCACAGGGAGACACCGGGGAGCTGTTTTTT. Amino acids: CASSQAQGDTGELFF.

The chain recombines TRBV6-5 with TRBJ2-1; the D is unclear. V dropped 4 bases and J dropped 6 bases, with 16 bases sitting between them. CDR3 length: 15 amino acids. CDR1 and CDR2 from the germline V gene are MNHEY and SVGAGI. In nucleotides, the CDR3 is TGTGCCAGCAGTTTCCCGACCCCCCCGGGCAATGAGCAGTTCTTC. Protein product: CASSFPTPPGNEQFF.

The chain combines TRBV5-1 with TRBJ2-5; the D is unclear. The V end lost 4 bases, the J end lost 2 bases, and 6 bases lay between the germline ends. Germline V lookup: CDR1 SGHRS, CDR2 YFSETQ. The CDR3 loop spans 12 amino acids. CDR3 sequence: CASSTEQETQYF. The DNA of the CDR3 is TGCGCCAGCAGCACGGAACAAGAGACCCAGTACTTC. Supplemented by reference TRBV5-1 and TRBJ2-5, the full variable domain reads KAGVTQTPRYLIKTRGQQVTLSCSPISGHRSVSWYQQTPGQGLQFLFEYFSETQRNKGNFPGRFSGRQFSNSRSEMNVSTLELGDSALYLCASSTEQETQYFGPGTRLLVL.

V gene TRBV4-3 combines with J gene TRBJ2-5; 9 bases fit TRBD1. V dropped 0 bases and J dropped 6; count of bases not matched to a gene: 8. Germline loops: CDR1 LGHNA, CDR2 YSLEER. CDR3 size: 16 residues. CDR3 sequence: CASSQDLGTGPKTQYF. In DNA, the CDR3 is TGCGCCAGCAGCCAAGACCTCGGGACAGGGCCGAAGACCCAGTACTTC.

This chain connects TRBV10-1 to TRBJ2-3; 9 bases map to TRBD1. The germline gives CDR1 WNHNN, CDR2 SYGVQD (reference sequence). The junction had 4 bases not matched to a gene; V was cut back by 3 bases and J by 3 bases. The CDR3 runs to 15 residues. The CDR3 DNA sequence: TGCGCCAGCAGTGACCCGGGACAGGGTACAGATACGCAGTATTTT. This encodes CASSDPGQGTDTQYF.

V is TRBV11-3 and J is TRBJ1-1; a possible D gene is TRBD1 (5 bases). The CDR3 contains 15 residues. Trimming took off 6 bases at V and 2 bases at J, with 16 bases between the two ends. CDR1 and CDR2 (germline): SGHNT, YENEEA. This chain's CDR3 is CASRRLTGENTEAFF. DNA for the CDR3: TGTGCCAGCAGACGATTGACGGGGGAAAACACTGAAGCTTTCTTT.

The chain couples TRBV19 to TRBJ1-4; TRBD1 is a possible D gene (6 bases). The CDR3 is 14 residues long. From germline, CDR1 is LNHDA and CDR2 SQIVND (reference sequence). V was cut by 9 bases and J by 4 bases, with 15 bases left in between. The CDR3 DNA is TGTGCCAGCAAGAGAACAGGGAGTAATGAAAAACTGTTTTTT. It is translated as CASKRTGSNEKLFF.

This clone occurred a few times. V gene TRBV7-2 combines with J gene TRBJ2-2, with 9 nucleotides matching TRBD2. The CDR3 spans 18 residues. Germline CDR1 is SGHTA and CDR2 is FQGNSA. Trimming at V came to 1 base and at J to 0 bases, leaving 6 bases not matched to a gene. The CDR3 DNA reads TGTGCCAGCAGCTTAGGCGTGACTAGCGGCGCGAACACCGGGGAGCTGTTTTTT. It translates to CASSLGVTSGANTGELFF.

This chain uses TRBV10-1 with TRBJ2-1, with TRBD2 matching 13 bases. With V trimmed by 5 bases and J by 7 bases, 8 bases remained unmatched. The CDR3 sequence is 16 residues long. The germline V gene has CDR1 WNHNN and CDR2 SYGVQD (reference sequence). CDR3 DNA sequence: TGCGCCAGCAGTACTAGCGGGAGGGCCTATCGGAATGAGCAGTTCTTC. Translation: CASSTSGRAYRNEQFF.

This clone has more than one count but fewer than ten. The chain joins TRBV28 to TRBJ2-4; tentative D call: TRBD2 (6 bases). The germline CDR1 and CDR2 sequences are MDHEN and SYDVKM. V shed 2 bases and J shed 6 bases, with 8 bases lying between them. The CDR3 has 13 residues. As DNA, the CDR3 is TGTGCCAGCAGTTTACCCGGGAGAAACATTCAGTACTTC. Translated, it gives CASSLPGRNIQYF.

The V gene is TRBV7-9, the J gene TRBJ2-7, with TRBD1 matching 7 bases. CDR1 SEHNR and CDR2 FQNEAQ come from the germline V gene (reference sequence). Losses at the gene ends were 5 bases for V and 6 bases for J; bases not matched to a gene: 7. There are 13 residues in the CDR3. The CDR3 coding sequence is TGTGCCAGCAGCCCAGACAGGGTAAGCGAGCAGTACTTC. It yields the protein CASSPDRVSEQYF.